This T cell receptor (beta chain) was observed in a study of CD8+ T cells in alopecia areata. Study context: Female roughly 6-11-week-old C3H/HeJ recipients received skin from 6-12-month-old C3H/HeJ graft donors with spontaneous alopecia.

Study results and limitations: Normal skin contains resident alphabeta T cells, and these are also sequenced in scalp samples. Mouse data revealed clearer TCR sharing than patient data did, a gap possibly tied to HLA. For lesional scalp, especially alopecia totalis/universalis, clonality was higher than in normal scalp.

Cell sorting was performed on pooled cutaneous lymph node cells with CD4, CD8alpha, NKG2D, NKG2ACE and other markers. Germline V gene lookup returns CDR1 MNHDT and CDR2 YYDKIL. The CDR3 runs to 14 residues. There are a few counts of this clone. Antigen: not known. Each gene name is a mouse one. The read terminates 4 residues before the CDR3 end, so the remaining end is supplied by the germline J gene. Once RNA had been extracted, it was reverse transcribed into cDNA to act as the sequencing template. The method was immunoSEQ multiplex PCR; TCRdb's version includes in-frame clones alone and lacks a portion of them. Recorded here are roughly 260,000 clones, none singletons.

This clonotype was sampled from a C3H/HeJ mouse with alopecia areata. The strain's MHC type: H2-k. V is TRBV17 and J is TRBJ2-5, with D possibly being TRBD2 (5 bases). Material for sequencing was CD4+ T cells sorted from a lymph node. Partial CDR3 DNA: TGTGCTAGCAGTAGAGTGGCTGGGAAAGAC. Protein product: CASSRVAGKD. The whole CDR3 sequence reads CASSRVAGKDTQYF.